Listed below are T cell receptor beta chains from one sample, sequenced in a study of molecular identifiers for immune sequencing clone quantification. TCRdb reprocessed the PCR reads with MiXCR, giving one entry per CDR3 protein. This sample yields fewer than 350,000 distinct CDR3 sequences, of which roughly 24% are seen a single time; 0.74% belongs to the top ten. Sequenced sample: naive CD8+ T cells from blood, with Jurkat cell RNA spiked in. The receptors here all came from a human donor in good health. Some libraries in this study had Jurkat cell RNA spiked in. Both conserved end residues are part of each CDR3. The D gene is left open where the match is weak. Clone size is given for some rows only: seen once, a few or many times, or a class if the clone is expanded.

clone_size j_call v_call d_call cdr3_nt cdr3_aa
few TRBJ1-1 TRBV27 . TGTGCCAGCCAAGGGGTGGGAGGGGAAGCTTTCTTT CASQGVGGEAFF
. TRBJ2-3 TRBV4-2 . TGTGCCAGCCGCCCCTCGGCCGACCCTACGCAGTATTTT CASRPSADPTQYF
many TRBJ2-7 TRBV14 . TGTGCCAGCAGCCAAGAATCTGCCTACGAGCAGTACTTC CASSQESAYEQYF
few TRBJ2-3 TRBV27 . TGTGCCAGCAGTGGGATACCAGTCACAGATACGCAGTATTTT CASSGIPVTDTQYF
. TRBJ2-3 TRBV13 TRBD2 TGTGCCAGCAGCTCGACTAGCGGGAGGGCCGGGGATACGCAGTATTTT CASSSTSGRAGDTQYF
. TRBJ2-7 TRBV20-1 . TGCAGTGCTAGAGATCGATCGGGGGTCTACGAGCAGTACTTC CSARDRSGVYEQYF
. TRBJ2-3 TRBV7-9 . TGTGCCCCCGGAAGAAGCGATGGGGGAGGTGATACGCAGTATTTT CAPGRSDGGGDTQYF
. TRBJ1-1 TRBV6-2/TRBV6-3 . TGTGCCAGCAGTTACGCGGGCGTAACTGAAGCTTTCTTT CASSYAGVTEAFF
many TRBJ1-1 TRBV13 . TGTGCCAGCAGCCCGCGCGGGTACGGGACTCTGGAAGCTTTCTTT CASSPRGYGTLEAFF
few TRBJ2-1 TRBV7-6 TRBD2 TGTGCCAGCAGCGTGCTTTCGCGGGGGGGCTACAATGAGCAGTTCTTC CASSVLSRGGYNEQFF
. TRBJ2-4 TRBV24-1 TRBD2 TGTGAAAAATCGCGCGGGGGGGAAAACATTCAGTACTTC CEKSRGGENIQYF
many TRBJ2-7 TRBV6-5 TRBD1 TGTGCCAGCAGTTACGGGGACAGGGGGACCTACGAGCAGTACTTC CASSYGDRGTYEQYF
few TRBJ1-1 TRBV30 . TGTGCCTGGAACGTAGGGATAAACACTGAAGCTTTCTTT CAWNVGINTEAFF
few TRBJ2-5 TRBV7-8 . TGTGCCAGCAGCCCCCCGGCCATACAAGAGACCCAGTACTTC CASSPPAIQETQYF
. TRBJ2-2 TRBV20-1 . TGCAGTGCCGATTCTGGGAACACCGGGGAGCTGTTTTTT CSADSGNTGELFF
few TRBJ1-4 TRBV28 TRBD1 TGTGCCAGCAGTTTCTACAGGGGCGGTGAAAAACTGTTTTTT CASSFYRGGEKLFF
few TRBJ2-1 TRBV6-5 TRBD2 TGTGCCAGCAGTTATACTAGCGGGCCGGATGAGCAGTTCTTC CASSYTSGPDEQFF